A selection of T cell receptor beta chains follows, all from one sample in a study of blood T cell repertoires in COVID-19. The protocol was immunoSEQ multiplex PCR, while the TCRdb copy is restricted to in-frame clones and leaves out a portion. The table has 350,000 to 400,000 clones, more than 75% seen once. The sequenced sample was PBMCs or T cells enriched from blood (not recorded which). These receptors were collected from a woman aged 18-29 years who had recovered from COVID-19. Both conserved end residues are part of each CDR3. A D gene is named only where the DNA matches it firmly. Clone sizes are given selectively: once, few, many, or a class where the clone is expanded.

D gene,V gene,J gene,clone size,CDR3 protein,CDR3 DNA
TRBD2,TRBV11-1,TRBJ2-7,-,CASSSRFAGVSYEQYF,TGTGCCAGCAGCTCCCGGTTTGCGGGGGTGTCCTACGAGCAGTACTTC
TRBD2,TRBV9,TRBJ2-5,-,CASSARTSGETQYF,TGTGCCAGCAGCGCACGGACTAGCGGAGAGACCCAGTACTTC
TRBD1,TRBV30,TRBJ1-1,-,CAWSVGTGEVEAFF,TGTGCCTGGAGTGTTGGGACAGGGGAGGTTGAAGCTTTCTTT
TRBD2,TRBV18,TRBJ2-1,-,CASSPLRTSGGSSYNEQFF,TGTGCCAGCTCACCACTAAGGACTAGCGGGGGGAGCTCCTACAATGAGCAGTTCTTC
-,TRBV19,TRBJ1-2,-,CASSEKGSSYGYTF,TGTGCCAGTAGTGAAAAAGGGAGTAGTTATGGCTACACCTTC
-,TRBV19,TRBJ1-4,-,CASSNLRGRREKLFF,TGTGCCAGTAGTAACCTCCGGGGGAGGAGGGAAAAACTGTTTTTT
-,TRBV9,TRBJ2-3,-,CASSVGQARDTQYF,TGTGCCAGCAGCGTAGGACAGGCGAGAGATACGCAGTATTTT
TRBD2,TRBV11-2,TRBJ2-7,-,CASSFRPGGGEQYF,TGTGCCAGCAGCTTCCGCCCGGGAGGGGGCGAGCAGTACTTC
-,TRBV19,TRBJ1-1,-,CASSFRGAGSGTEAFF,TGTGCCAGTAGTTTCCGGGGGGCGGGGTCTGGCACTGAAGCTTTCTTT
-,TRBV29-1,TRBJ2-5,few,CSVGLERGIGVGETQYF,TGCAGCGTTGGATTAGAAAGGGGAATTGGAGTTGGGGAGACCCAGTACTTC
-,TRBV18,TRBJ1-4,-,CASSPQGLNEKLFF,TGTGCCAGCTCACCACAGGGGTTGAATGAAAAACTGTTTTTT
-,TRBV6-2/TRBV6-3,TRBJ2-7,-,CASSSAVAVYEQYF,TGTGCCAGCAGTTCCGCAGTGGCTGTGTACGAGCAGTACTTC
-,TRBV6-5,TRBJ2-7,once,CASSPRDSEQYF,TGTGCCAGCAGTCCCAGGGATTCCGAGCAGTACTTC
-,TRBV27,TRBJ2-7,-,CASSSNSYEQYF,TGTGCCAGCAGTTCCAACTCCTACGAGCAGTACTTC
-,TRBV6-5,TRBJ1-6,-,CASRTGQESGSPLHF,TGTGCCAGCAGGACCGGACAAGAAAGCGGGTCACCCCTCCACTTT
-,TRBV9,TRBJ1-3,-,CASSVAGDSGNTIYF,TGTGCCAGCAGCGTAGCAGGGGACTCTGGAAACACCATATATTTT
TRBD2,TRBV11-2,TRBJ2-5,-,CASSPIGRPAQETQYF,TGTGCCAGCAGCCCCATCGGGAGGCCAGCCCAAGAGACCCAGTACTTC
-,TRBV7-3,TRBJ2-2,-,CASSERTGELFF,TGTGCCAGCAGCGAGCGCACCGGGGAGCTGTTTTTT
TRBD1,TRBV30,TRBJ1-6,many,CAGNLRDRNSPLHF,TGTGCCGGTAACCTCCGGGACAGGAATTCACCCCTCCACTTT
TRBD2,TRBV5-4,TRBJ2-2,once,CASSSPSAGSNTGELFF,TGTGCCAGCAGCTCCCCCTCAGCGGGGTCGAACACCGGGGAGCTGTTTTTT
TRBD1,TRBV19,TRBJ1-5,once,CASSIGGTGNQPQHF,TGTGCCAGTAGTATTGGGGGGACAGGGAATCAGCCCCAGCATTTT
-,TRBV28,TRBJ1-5,-,CASSFHILVQPQHF,TGTGCCAGCAGTTTCCACATCCTCGTGCAGCCCCAGCATTTT
-,TRBV18,TRBJ2-7,-,CASSPPPTVYEQYF,TGTGCCAGCTCACCCCCCCCCACTGTCTACGAGCAGTACTTC
-,TRBV2,TRBJ2-5,few,CASETREETQYF,TGTGCCAGCGAGACTAGAGAAGAGACCCAGTACTTC
TRBD1,TRBV7-9,TRBJ1-5,-,CASSLDPTGAGQPQHF,TGTGCCAGCAGCTTAGATCCGACAGGGGCCGGTCAGCCCCAGCATTTT
TRBD2,TRBV7-2,TRBJ2-2,many,CASSSRGAKRGGNTGELFF,TGTGCCAGCAGCTCCCGTGGGGCCAAGCGGGGGGGAAACACCGGGGAGCTGTTTTTT
-,TRBV29-1,TRBJ2-7,-,CSVAGESYEQYF,TGCAGCGTCGCAGGGGAGTCTTACGAGCAGTACTTC
-,TRBV5-1,TRBJ2-1,-,CASSLLESFRGYNEQFF,TGCGCCAGCAGCCTGCTAGAGTCGTTTCGGGGGTACAATGAGCAGTTCTTC
TRBD1,TRBV24-1,TRBJ1-1,-,CATSDRDSLMNTEAFF,TGTGCCACCAGTGATCGGGACAGCCTCATGAACACTGAAGCTTTCTTT
-,TRBV7-2,TRBJ2-5,-,CASSLKGPGSGEIQETQYF,TGTGCCAGCAGCTTGAAGGGCCCCGGGTCGGGAGAAATCCAAGAGACCCAGTACTTC
-,TRBV4-3,TRBJ2-7,once,CASSQSAGTDEQYF,TGCGCCAGCAGCCAGTCTGCGGGGACAGACGAGCAGTACTTC
-,TRBV12-3/TRBV12-4,TRBJ1-3,-,CASSRGLGNTIYF,TGTGCCAGCAGCCGCGGTTTGGGAAACACCATATATTTT
-,TRBV23-1,TRBJ1-1,-,CASSQSLQGLNTEAFF,TGCGCCAGCAGTCAATCTTTGCAGGGGCTGAACACTGAAGCTTTCTTT
-,TRBV7-9,TRBJ1-1,-,CASSLGRGPNTEAFF,TGTGCCAGCAGCTTAGGACGAGGGCCGAACACTGAAGCTTTCTTT
-,TRBV30,TRBJ1-4,-,CAWNSGTGMDEKLFF,TGTGCCTGGAATTCGGGAACAGGGATGGATGAAAAACTGTTTTTT
TRBD2,TRBV27,TRBJ2-2,-,CASSSLAGHTGELFF,TGTGCCAGCAGTTCTTTAGCGGGGCACACCGGGGAGCTGTTTTTT
-,TRBV9,TRBJ2-5,once,CASSVPPSLVGQRETQYF,TGTGCCAGCAGCGTCCCCCCTTCTCTGGTTGGACAAAGGGAGACCCAGTACTTC
TRBD1,TRBV4-3,TRBJ2-7,-,CASSQELTGYSYEQYF,TGCGCCAGCAGCCAAGAACTGACAGGGTACTCCTACGAGCAGTACTTC
-,TRBV10-3,TRBJ2-5,-,CAISGTVRAGETQYF,TGTGCCATCAGTGGGACAGTCCGGGCGGGAGAGACCCAGTACTTC
-,TRBV5-6,TRBJ1-1,-,CASSSAPGFGDSFF,TGTGCCAGCAGCTCAGCTCCGGGGTTCGGGGATTCTTTCTTT
-,TRBV6-5,TRBJ2-3,-,CASSYWQSSTDTQYF,TGTGCCAGCAGTTACTGGCAGTCTAGCACAGATACGCAGTATTTT
TRBD2,TRBV11-3,TRBJ2-3,-,CASSPERGRGTDTQYF,TGTGCCAGCAGCCCCGAGCGGGGGAGGGGCACAGATACGCAGTATTTT
TRBD1,TRBV25-1,TRBJ2-1,once,CASRRRDRVTDEQFF,TGTGCCAGCAGAAGACGAGACAGGGTCACGGATGAGCAGTTCTTC
TRBD1,TRBV12-3/TRBV12-4,TRBJ1-1,-,CASSLGQKAFF,TGTGCCAGCAGTTTGGGACAGAAAGCTTTCTTT
TRBD1,TRBV27,TRBJ2-7,few,CASSRQGRYEQYF,TGTGCCAGCAGTAGACAGGGCCGCTACGAGCAGTACTTC
-,TRBV30,TRBJ1-6,-,CAWSVQGRLSSPLHF,TGTGCCTGGAGTGTACAGGGTAGGCTAAGTTCACCCCTCCACTTT
TRBD1,TRBV7-9,TRBJ1-3,-,CASSLGQARSGNTIYF,TGTGCCAGCAGCCTGGGACAGGCCCGCTCTGGAAACACCATATATTTT
TRBD1,TRBV28,TRBJ1-2,-,CASTQRDSFYGYTF,TGTGCCAGCACTCAAAGGGACAGCTTCTATGGCTACACCTTC
TRBD1,TRBV5-4,TRBJ1-1,-,CASSFGQGTEAFF,TGTGCCAGCAGCTTTGGACAGGGCACTGAAGCTTTCTTT
-,TRBV6-5,TRBJ2-1,-,CASSLTAESYNEQFF,TGTGCCAGCAGCCTTACCGCCGAGTCCTACAATGAGCAGTTCTTC